This TCR beta chain was profiled in a study of blood T cell repertoires in COVID-19. Study-level background: Italy, Spain and the United States were the sources of the convalescent and acute COVID-19 samples.

This CDR3 has 15 residues. Germline-derived CDR1 and CDR2 are LNHDA and SQIVND (reference sequence). The V segment lost 4 bases and the J segment 8 bases; nucleotides outside the gene matches: 8. TCRdb keeps only in-frame clones here, not all; method: immunoSEQ multiplex PCR. This repertoire shows under 30,000 clones, over 70% found once; its top ten account for roughly 23%. The sequencing input was peripheral blood. The chain employs TRBV19 and TRBJ2-2, with 9 bases that match TRBD1. The TCR originated in a human donor with active COVID-19. The donor label of this sample is uncertain. The CDR3 loop reads CASSTSGTGFGELFF. The CDR3 bases are TGTGCCAGTAGTACCTCCGGGACAGGGTTTGGGGAGCTGTTTTTT.